These 27 T cell receptor beta chains came from one sample sequenced in a study of cytomegalovirus exposure and HLA in healthy donors. Produced via immunoSEQ multiplex PCR; TCRdb's table is partial and in-frame only. The data show under 300,000 clones, nearly 90% seen once. Sample: PBMCs. The receptors here all came from a young woman in good health and CMV-seronegative.

The chain links TRBV5-1 to TRBJ2-5; tentatively, D is TRBD2 (6 bases). Germline CDR1 reads SGHRS; CDR2 reads YFSETQ. The CDR3 covers 15 residues. With 0 bases removed from V and 4 bases from J, the gap between germline ends came to 13 bases. The CDR3 sequence: CASSLAGGKGETQYF. As DNA, the CDR3 is TGCGCCAGCAGCTTGGCCGGCGGGAAGGGAGAGACCCAGTACTTC.

The chain combines TRBV9 with TRBJ2-2; D is possibly TRBD2 (5 bases). This CDR3 has 14 residues. The V and J ends lost 4 bases and 5 bases respectively, with 12 bases between them. Germline CDR1 and CDR2: SGDLS and YYNGEE. The CDR3 DNA reads as TGTGCCAGCAGCTCCCCGCCGGGGACCGGGGAGCTGTTTTTT. This encodes CASSSPPGTGELFF. The full variable domain, rest sourced from reference TRBV9 and TRBJ2-2, is DSGVTQTPKHLITATGQRVTLRCSPRSGDLSVYWYQQSLDQGLQFLIQYYNGEERAKGNILERFSAQQFPDLHSELNLSSLELGDSALYFCASSSPPGTGELFFGEGSRLTVL.

The chain has TRBV19 and TRBJ2-7, with 9 positions matching TRBD1. The V gene's germline CDR1 is LNHDA and CDR2 SQIVND (reference sequence). V was clipped by 3 bases and J by 7 bases; unmatched bases: 13. This CDR3 is built from 16 residues. The CDR3 DNA reads TGTGCCAGTAGTATTAAGGTTTCTGACAGGGGGTTTGAGCAGTACTTC. Translated, it gives CASSIKVSDRGFEQYF.

The chain carries TRBV27 and TRBJ1-5; perhaps TRBD1 as D (5 bases). In germline, CDR1 is MNHEY, CDR2 SMNVEV (reference sequence). The CDR3 has 15 amino acids. Trimming took off 8 bases at V and 0 bases at J, with 14 bases between the two ends. The CDR3 DNA follows: TGTGCCAGCGGTTCGAGACAGTCTAGCAATCAGCCCCAGCATTTT. This gives the protein CASGSRQSSNQPQHF.

The chain joins TRBV10-2 to TRBJ1-6; TRBD1 agrees at 7 bases. V lost 7 bases, J lost 6 bases, and 9 bases stayed unmatched. CDR1 and CDR2 (germline): WSHSY, SAAADI. This CDR3 contains 15 residues. The CDR3 is CASTFGQALNSPLHF. The CDR3 bases are TGCGCCAGCACCTTCGGACAGGCCCTTAATTCACCCCTCCACTTT.

The rearrangement joins TRBV6-1 to TRBJ1-3, with D unresolved. Germline CDR1 is MNHNS and CDR2 is SASEGT. This CDR3 contains 12 residues. Deletions cut 2 bases from V and 7 bases from J, with 6 bases between. This chain's CDR3 is CASSEFGNTIYF. The CDR3 DNA reads TGTGCCAGCAGTGAATTCGGGAACACCATATATTTT.

The chain is built from TRBV28 and TRBJ2-7, with D tentatively TRBD2 (6 bases). CDR1 and CDR2 (germline): MDHEN, SYDVKM. The CDR3 contains 16 residues. The V end lost 4 bases, the J end lost 7 bases, and 23 bases lay between the germline ends. The CDR3 loop is CASSSSRGGHLGEQYV. Here the CDR3 DNA reads TGTGCCAGCAGTTCCTCCCGAGGAGGGCACTTGGGGGAGCAGTACGTC.

The rearrangement links TRBV29-1 to TRBJ2-2; TRBD2 is a possible D gene (6 bases). The CDR3 sequence is 15 residues long. CDR1 and CDR2 from the germline V gene are SQVTM and ANQGSEA. The V end was cut by 6 bases, the J end by 0 bases, with 14 bases between. The CDR3 nucleotides are TGCAGCGTGGAGGGCGAAACATCGAACACCGGGGAGCTGTTTTTT. It yields the protein CSVEGETSNTGELFF.

This chain connects TRBV15 to TRBJ2-7; D is possibly TRBD2 (6 bases). From germline, CDR1 is LNHNV and CDR2 YYDKDF (reference sequence). This CDR3 is built from 15 residues. The V gene lost 3 bases and the J gene lost 3 bases, with 15 bases spanning the gap. This chain's CDR3 is CATSRNRDGSYEQYF. The CDR3, as DNA: TGTGCCACCAGCAGGAACCGGGACGGGAGCTACGAGCAGTACTTC.

This chain connects TRBV7-2 to TRBJ2-4; the D gene is possibly TRBD1 (7 bases). Germline CDR1 and CDR2: SGHTA and FQGNSA. Trimming stripped 5 bases from V and 11 bases from J, with 16 bases between. The CDR3 sequence is 13 residues long. Here the CDR3 reads CASSPTAGGLQYF. The CDR3 nucleotides read TGTGCCAGCAGCCCCACCGCAGGGGGGCTTCAGTACTTC.

The chain employs TRBV4-1 and TRBJ1-4; 9 positions agree with TRBD1. The germline V gene encodes CDR1 MGHRA and CDR2 YSYEKL. J lost 8 bases, V lost 4 bases, and 8 bases had no gene match. The CDR3 spans 15 residues. The CDR3 nucleotides are TGCGCCAGCAGCCCCCGGACAGGGGAGAAGGAAAAACTGTTTTTT. This gives the protein CASSPRTGEKEKLFF.

The chain uses TRBV29-1 and TRBJ2-3; 14 positions match TRBD2. CDR1 SQVTM and CDR2 ANQGSEA come from the germline V gene. J was trimmed by 4 bases and V by 8 bases; bases with no gene match: 5. CDR3 size: 14 residues. The CDR3 loop is CSISTSGGADTQYF. CDR3 in DNA: TGCAGCATCTCGACTAGCGGGGGGGCAGATACGCAGTATTTT.

This clone was counted once. The chain employs TRBV6-1 and TRBJ2-7; D is unclear. Trimming removed 2 bases at V and 0 bases at J, with 8 bases between. Germline CDR1 reads MNHNS; CDR2 reads SASEGT. The CDR3 extends over 14 amino acids. CDR3 region: CASSELGGSYEQYF. Here the CDR3 DNA reads TGTGCCAGCAGTGAATTAGGCGGCTCCTACGAGCAGTACTTC.

V is TRBV5-1 and J is TRBJ1-2; TRBD1 matches at 7 bases. V was pared by 4 bases and J by 5 bases, with 11 bases of the junction left unmatched. This CDR3 comprises 15 residues. The V gene's germline CDR1 is SGHRS and CDR2 YFSETQ. CDR3 protein: CASSPQGKGGYGYTF. CDR3 nucleotide sequence: TGCGCCAGCAGCCCACAGGGGAAGGGCGGATATGGCTACACCTTC.

V is TRBV7-8 and J is TRBJ2-1; a weak D match, TRBD2 (6 bases). V shed 5 bases and J shed 6 bases, with 17 bases lying between them. Germline lookup yields CDR1 SGHVS and CDR2 FQNEAQ. CDR3 length equals 15 residues. The CDR3 loop is CASSPRRMGGNEQFF. The CDR3 bases are TGTGCCAGCAGCCCCAGGCGAATGGGAGGCAATGAGCAGTTCTTC.

The rearrangement uses TRBV4-2 and TRBJ1-1; D gene unclear. Looked up from germline, CDR1 is LGHNA and CDR2 is YNFKEQ. There are 12 residues in the CDR3. V was trimmed by 4 bases and J by 4 bases, leaving 7 bases between them. CDR3: CASSPEGTEAFF. DNA of the CDR3: TGTGCCAGCAGCCCTGAGGGCACTGAAGCTTTCTTT.

V and J are TRBV7-6 and TRBJ2-2; 8 bases are a match to TRBD1. V lost 6 bases, J lost 3 bases, and 6 bases stayed unmatched. Germline V gene sequence: CDR1 SGHVS, CDR2 FNYEAQ. The CDR3 covers 15 residues. CDR3: CASRNGQGYTGELFF. CDR3 coding DNA: TGTGCCAGCAGAAACGGACAGGGTTACACCGGGGAGCTGTTTTTT.

The chain is built from TRBV4-1 and TRBJ1-1; the D gene is possibly TRBD1 (5 bases). Looked up from germline, CDR1 is MGHRA and CDR2 is YSYEKL. V was pared by 2 bases and J by 4 bases, with 11 bases between. The CDR3 covers 14 residues. The DNA for the CDR3 is TGCGCCAGCAGCCAATCCAGGGTCCGCACTGAAGCTTTCTTT. Its protein is CASSQSRVRTEAFF.

The chain links TRBV4-1 to TRBJ1-3; 7 nucleotides agree with TRBD1. Germline CDR1 MGHRA, CDR2 YSYEKL. Trimming cost V 1 base and J 2 bases; bases outside gene matches: 5. This CDR3 is 16 amino acids long. The CDR3 coding sequence is TGCGCCAGCAGCCAAGTCTCAGGGGGTACTGGAAACACCATATATTTT. Protein product: CASSQVSGGTGNTIYF.

V gene TRBV4-1 combines with J gene TRBJ2-3, with a tentative D call TRBD2 (6 bases). The CDR3 extends over 14 amino acids. Germline V gene data show CDR1 as MGHRA and CDR2 as YSYEKL. The germline V and J ends were trimmed by 1 base and 4 bases, with 9 bases remaining between them. The CDR3 DNA reads TGCGCCAGCAGCCAAGGGGGGGAGGCAGATACGCAGTATTTT. This codes for CASSQGGEADTQYF.

The chain carries TRBV15 and TRBJ2-7; the D is unclear. The germline V gene has CDR1 LNHNV and CDR2 YYDKDF (reference sequence). Deletions cut 5 bases from V and 0 bases from J, with 14 bases between. This CDR3 has 15 residues. The DNA for the CDR3 is TGTGCCACCAGCCCTAGTGCTACCCGCTCCTACGAGCAGTACTTC. Translation: CATSPSATRSYEQYF.

This clone was detected a few times. The chain is built from TRBV27 and TRBJ1-5; D not certain. This CDR3 is 12 amino acids long. Germline-derived CDR1 and CDR2 are MNHEY and SMNVEV (reference sequence). Deletions cut 8 bases from V and 7 bases from J, with 12 bases between. CDR3 DNA: TGTGCCAGCGGACTAAGGTACCAGCCCCAGCATTTT. Its protein is CASGLRYQPQHF.

The chain carries TRBV5-1 and TRBJ2-5; TRBD2 matches 9 bases. In germline, CDR1 is SGHRS, CDR2 YFSETQ. The CDR3 loop spans 14 amino acids. The V segment lost 5 bases and the J segment 4 bases; nucleotides outside the gene matches: 6. The CDR3 DNA reads as TGCGCCAGCAGTAGCGGGGGCTCCACAGAGACCCAGTACTTC. This sequence encodes CASSSGGSTETQYF.

This chain connects TRBV18 to TRBJ2-2, with D perhaps matching TRBD2 (7 bases). The CDR3 sequence is 17 residues long. V was cut by 0 bases and J by 3 bases, with 14 bases left in between. The germline CDR1 and CDR2 sequences are KGHSH and LQKENI. The CDR3 spells CASSPPWGGAYTGELFF. The CDR3 nucleotides read TGTGCCAGCTCACCACCGTGGGGGGGCGCCTACACCGGGGAGCTGTTTTTT.

This clone was recorded only once. The rearrangement links TRBV2 to TRBJ1-3; 9 bases are a match to TRBD1. The junction had 3 bases not matched to a gene; V was cut back by 6 bases and J by 0 bases. CDR1 and CDR2 from the germline V gene are SNHLY and FYNNEI. This CDR3 contains 15 residues. The CDR3 is CASSDRGYSGNTIYF. DNA for the CDR3: TGTGCCAGCAGCGACAGGGGGTACTCTGGAAACACCATATATTTT.

This chain connects TRBV5-4 to TRBJ2-7; TRBD1 matches at 7 bases. Germline CDR1 and CDR2: SGHNT and YYREEE (reference sequence). The CDR3 is made up of 15 amino acids. V trimming: 4 bases; J trimming: 1 base; junction bases outside the gene matches: 8. The CDR3 loop is CASSQTGMISYEQYF. DNA of the CDR3: TGTGCCAGCAGCCAGACAGGGATGATTTCCTACGAGCAGTACTTC. Supplemented by reference TRBV5-4 and TRBJ2-7, the full variable domain reads ETGVTQSPTHLIKTRGQQVTLRCSSQSGHNTVSWYQQALGQGPQFIFQYYREEENGRGNFPPRFSGLQFPNYSSELNVNALELDDSALYLCASSQTGMISYEQYFGPGTRLTVT.

As to this clone: Sequence at one end of the junction differs from germline and may be a read error. V and J are TRBV9 and TRBJ2-2, with TRBD2 matching over 9 bases. This CDR3 contains 14 residues. CDR1 and CDR2 (germline): SGDLS, YYNGEE. The CDR3: CASTVGGGAGELFF. The CDR3 bases are TGTGCCAGCACCGTAGGCGGGGGGGCCGGGGAGCTGTTTTTT.